This T cell receptor beta chain emerged from a study of shared clonotypes between healthy human individuals (dated by TCRdb to about 2020). For the wider study: Two women and a few men aged 18 to 49 years were included in the cohort. Per donor, leukapheresis produced somewhere between about 0.94 and 9.5 billion PBMCs. For each donor, CD4 naive and CD4 memory were each run on three plates, CD8 naive on two plates, and CD8 memory on one plate. Different laboratories and diverse techniques were used to prepare libraries and sequence TCR repertoires, to increase sequencing depth and limit assay-specific biases. Blood TCR repertoires of roughly five healthy adults were deeply sequenced to estimate repertoire size and the extent of clonotype sharing between individuals.

Using the deep immunoSEQ assay, TCR CDR3 regions were amplified from genomic DNA by multiplex PCR. Genomic DNA extracted from each cell subset was distributed evenly over all wells of several immunoSEQ 96-well plates, and each plate served as one replicate. For sorted subsets, each replicate PCR was loaded with 200 to 250 ng genomic DNA, equivalent to roughly 30,000 T cell genomes. Purified libraries were quantified with a Qubit 3.0 fluorometer, sized on a Bioanalyzer 2100, and re-quantified with the KAPA Library Quantification kit. Every immunoSEQ 96-well plate was sequenced on a separate single-read 150-cycle Illumina NextSeq 550 flow cell. Turning to the authors' computational methods: Because the immunoSEQ output held only junctional sequences and lacked quality scores, the filtering could not match the filtering applied to full-length reads. Sequences were annotated with PyIR, a Python wrapper for IgBLAST v1.9, and V/J genes and CDR3 were assigned using IMGT germline references. Reads with weak V/J assignments (E-value above 1e-6), missing CDR3, stop codons, out-of-frame junctions, or ambiguous translated residues were removed. V3J clonotypes were defined as sequences sharing an identical inferred V gene, J gene, and CDR3 amino acid sequence. Percentage overlap between repertoires was computed as shared unique clonotypes divided by the size of the smaller repertoire. Richness of each repertoire was evaluated using RTK rarefaction, the Chao1 estimator, and Recon v2.1 estimates of unobserved clonotypes. OLGA was used to compute generation probabilities for all TCRbeta clonotypes that the gDNA method yielded from four donors. TCRdb stores this immuneACCESS table with in-frame sequences only. Part of the clones is absent; in the studies checked, under half of the shortfall reflects unresolved V genes, and no reason is known for the rest. V and J calls and clone size come straight from that table; D and trimming were deduced from the DNA. Present in this sample are roughly 320,000 clones, around 86% of which were seen just once. The top ten hold roughly 16% of the sample.

Healthy HIV-negative adults with no recently reported acute infections or vaccinations were included as donors. Every donor was a Caucasian adult living in Nashville, Tennessee, USA. CD8 memory samples were composed of magnetically selected CD45RO+ cells combined with CCR7-negative CD45RA+ effector memory (TemRA) cells. After blood collection by leukapheresis, PBMCs were isolated using Ficoll-Histopaque density gradient centrifugation and then cryopreserved in the vapor phase of liquid nitrogen. Purity and quantity of every magnetically sorted T cell population were checked by analytical flow cytometry. From each sorted fraction, genomic DNA was isolated and quantified by UV absorbance on a Nanodrop 2000c. The CDR3, cysteine through phenylalanine, is 16 amino acids long. The CDR3 DNA has 48 bases and is translated from base 1. The V end loses 3 bases and the J end loses 0 bases, and a stretch of 12 bases separates them. Based on the germline V gene, the CDR1 and CDR2 sequences are MNHNS and SASEGT.

Concerning this clone: The specificity of this receptor is unknown. Per-nucleotide qualities are absent, and no much larger clonotype sits a single base away.

The paper as a whole reports these results and caveats: Sharing across a handful of donors was observed for 5% to 6.5% of naive CD4, around 3.5% of naive CD8, about 2.5% of memory CD4, and about 0.4% of memory CD8 clonotypes. Larger estimated clonotype richness was generally found for naive subsets than for memory subsets. Based on pairwise subsampling, the degree of clonotype sharing among donors was expected to be affected by sequencing depth. Compared with non-shared clonotypes, the clonotypes found in all four sorted-subset donors had higher generation probabilities. Only blood was sampled, and tissue TCR repertoires likely differ from those in blood. Even with the large sequencing depth, rarefaction of the sorted-subset datasets indicated that sequencing was incomplete. The small number of donors limited the genetic and exposure-history diversity represented.

The TCR sequence derives from a man aged 18 to 29 in good health. What was sequenced was memory CD8+ T cells sorted from blood. The cell subset or site label here, explained by the study, means: CD45RO+ cells pooled with CCR7-negative TemRA cells. The chain employs TRBV6-1 and TRBJ1-5, with a weak D call of TRBD1 (5 bases match). The DNA sequence reads TGTGCCAGCAGTGACCGGGGCCTATATAGCAATCAGCCCCAGCATTTT. Its protein product is CASSDRGLYSNQPQHF.